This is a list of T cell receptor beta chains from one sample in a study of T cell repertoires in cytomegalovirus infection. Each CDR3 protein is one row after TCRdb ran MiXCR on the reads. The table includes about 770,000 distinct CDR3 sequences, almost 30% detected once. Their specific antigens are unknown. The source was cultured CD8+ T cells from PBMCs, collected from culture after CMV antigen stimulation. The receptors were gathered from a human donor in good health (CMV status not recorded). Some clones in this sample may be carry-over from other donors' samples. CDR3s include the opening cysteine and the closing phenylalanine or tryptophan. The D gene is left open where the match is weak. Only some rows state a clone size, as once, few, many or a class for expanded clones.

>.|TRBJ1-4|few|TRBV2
CASRDPDSGNEKLFF
TGTGCCAGCAGGGACCCTGACAGCGGCAATGAAAAACTGTTTTTT
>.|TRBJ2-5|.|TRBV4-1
CASSQVEASQETQYF
TGCGCCAGCAGCCAAGTGGAGGCCAGCCAAGAGACCCAGTACTTC
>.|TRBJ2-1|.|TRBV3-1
CASSQEDSLPYNEQFF
TGTGCCAGCAGCCAAGAGGACAGCCTTCCCTACAATGAGCAGTTCTTC
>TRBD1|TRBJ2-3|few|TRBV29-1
CSVEVDRGHEDTQYF
TGCAGCGTTGAAGTGGACAGGGGGCATGAAGATACGCAGTATTTT
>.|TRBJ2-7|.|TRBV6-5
CANSYAGPTLEQYF
TGTGCCAACAGTTACGCGGGACCTACCCTAGAGCAGTACTTC
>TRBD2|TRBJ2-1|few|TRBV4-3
CASSQDGGSGGHSYNEQFF
TGCGCCAGCAGCCAAGATGGGGGTAGCGGGGGTCACTCCTACAATGAGCAGTTCTTC
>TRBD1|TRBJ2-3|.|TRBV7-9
CASSPQGAFSTDTQYF
TGTGCCAGCAGCCCCCAGGGGGCATTCAGCACAGATACGCAGTATTTT
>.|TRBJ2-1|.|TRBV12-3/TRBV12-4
CASSLWPSRGTYNEQFF
TGTGCCAGCAGTTTATGGCCTAGCAGAGGGACCTACAATGAGCAGTTCTTC
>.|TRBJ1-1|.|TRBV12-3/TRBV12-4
CASGGGGPTEAFF
TGTGCCAGTGGCGGGGGTGGACCTACTGAAGCTTTCTTT
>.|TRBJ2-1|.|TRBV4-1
CASSQEHRRGLNNEQFF
TGCGCCAGCAGCCAAGAACACCGGCGGGGGCTGAACAATGAGCAGTTCTTC
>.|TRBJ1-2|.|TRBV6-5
CASSPREGVPNYGYTF
TGTGCCAGCTCCCCGAGGGAGGGGGTTCCTAACTATGGCTACACCTTC
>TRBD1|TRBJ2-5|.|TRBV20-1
CSATPKTGTRETQYF
TGCAGTGCTACCCCTAAGACAGGGACGAGGGAGACCCAGTACTTC
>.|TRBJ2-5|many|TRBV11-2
CASSSTDQETQYF
TGTGCCAGCAGCTCGACGGACCAAGAGACCCAGTACTTC
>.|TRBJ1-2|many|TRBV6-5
CASSLFVGQLYGYTF
TGTGCCAGCAGTTTGTTTGTAGGGCAGCTCTATGGCTACACCTTC
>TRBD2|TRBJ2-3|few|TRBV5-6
CASSLTSVEHTQYF
TGTGCCAGCAGCTTGACTAGCGTGGAACATACGCAGTATTTT
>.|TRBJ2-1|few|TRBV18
CASSPPRGNNEQFF
TGTGCCAGCTCACCCCCACGGGGGAACAATGAGCAGTTCTTC
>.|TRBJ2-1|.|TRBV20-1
CSLPDGGPYNEQFF
TGCAGTCTTCCCGACGGGGGGCCATACAATGAGCAGTTCTTC
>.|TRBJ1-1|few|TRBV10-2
CASSESAGATEAFF
TGCGCCAGCAGTGAGTCCGCGGGTGCCACTGAAGCTTTCTTT
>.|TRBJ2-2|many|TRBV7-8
CASSFWEENTGELFF
TGTGCCAGCAGCTTCTGGGAGGAGAACACCGGGGAGCTGTTTTTT
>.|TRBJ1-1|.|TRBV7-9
CASSQGLGRPFPFF
TGTGCCAGCAGCCAGGGCCTGGGGCGGCCTTTCCCTTTCTTT
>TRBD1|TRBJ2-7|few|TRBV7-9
CASRGNPRTGKNEQYF
TGTGCCAGCAGGGGTAACCCAAGGACAGGGAAAAACGAGCAGTACTTC
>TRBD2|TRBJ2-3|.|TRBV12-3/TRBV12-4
CASSFWSGGPSNMDTQYF
TGTGCCAGCAGTTTCTGGAGCGGGGGGCCGTCCAACATGGATACGCAGTATTTT
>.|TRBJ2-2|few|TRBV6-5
CASSYSSSPGNTGELFF
TGTGCCAGCAGTTACTCATCCAGCCCTGGGAACACCGGGGAGCTGTTTTTT
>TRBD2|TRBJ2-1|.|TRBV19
CASYSGGAFDEQFF
TGTGCCAGTTATAGCGGGGGGGCCTTCGATGAGCAGTTCTTC
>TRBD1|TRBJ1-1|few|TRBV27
CASMPGGLTEAFF
TGTGCCAGCATGCCAGGGGGCCTAACTGAAGCTTTCTTT
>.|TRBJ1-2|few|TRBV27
CASSFGQAYGYTF
TGTGCCAGCAGTTTTGGGCAGGCCTATGGCTACACCTTC
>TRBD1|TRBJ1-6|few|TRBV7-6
CASSFSGGVDSPLHF
TGTGCCAGCAGCTTCTCAGGGGGGGTGGATTCACCCCTCCACTTT
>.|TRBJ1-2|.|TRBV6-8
CASSPSGRGAYGYTF
TGTGCCAGCAGTCCCTCCGGGAGGGGGGCCTATGGCTACACCTTC
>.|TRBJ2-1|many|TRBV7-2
CASSLGSLNEQFF
TGTGCCAGCAGCTTAGGCTCCCTCAATGAGCAGTTCTTC
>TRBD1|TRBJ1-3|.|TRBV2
CASSWGDSQNTIYF
TGTGCCAGCAGCTGGGGGGACAGTCAGAACACCATATATTTT
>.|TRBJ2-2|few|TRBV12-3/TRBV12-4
CASSLYHVGRALGGELFF
TGTGCCAGCAGTCTCTATCACGTGGGCAGGGCGCTAGGCGGGGAGCTGTTTTTT
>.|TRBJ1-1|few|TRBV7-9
CASSLPNSGDPEAFF
TGTGCCAGCAGCTTACCCAACAGCGGGGACCCTGAAGCTTTCTTT
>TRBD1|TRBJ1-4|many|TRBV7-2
CASSPDRGLEKLFF
TGTGCCAGCAGCCCGGACAGGGGGCTGGAAAAACTGTTTTTT
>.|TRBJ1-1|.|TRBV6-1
CASSTGEATFF
TGTGCCAGCAGCACCGGGGAGGCAACTTTCTTT
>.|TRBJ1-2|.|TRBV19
CASSLDGRPNYGYTF
TGTGCCAGTAGCCTAGACGGACGGCCCAACTATGGCTACACCTTC
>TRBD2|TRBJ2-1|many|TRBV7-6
CASSPRLAGGPNEQFF
TGTGCCAGCAGCCCGCGACTAGCGGGGGGGCCTAATGAGCAGTTCTTC
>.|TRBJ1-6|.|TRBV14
CASSQNVGAGSPLHF
TGTGCCAGCAGCCAAAACGTGGGAGCTGGTTCACCCCTCCACTTT
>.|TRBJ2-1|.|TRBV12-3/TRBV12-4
CASSQPDSVPNEQFF
TGTGCCAGCTCCCAACCGGACAGTGTCCCCAATGAGCAGTTCTTC
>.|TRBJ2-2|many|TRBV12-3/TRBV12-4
CASSLYGHTGELFF
TGTGCCAGCAGTTTATACGGTCACACCGGGGAGCTGTTTTTT
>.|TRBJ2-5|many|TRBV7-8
CASSFVTAARGKETQYF
TGTGCCAGCAGCTTCGTGACCGCGGCGCGGGGCAAAGAGACCCAGTACTTC
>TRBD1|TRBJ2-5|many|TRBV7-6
CASSLSLGTGETQYF
TGTGCCAGCAGCTTATCACTGGGGACAGGAGAGACCCAGTACTTC
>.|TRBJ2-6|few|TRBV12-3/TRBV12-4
CASVLALANVLTF
TGTGCCAGCGTGCTAGCGTTGGCCAACGTCCTGACTTTC
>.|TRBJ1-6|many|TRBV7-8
CASSAWTENSPLHF
TGTGCCAGCAGCGCGTGGACAGAGAATTCACCCCTCCACTTT
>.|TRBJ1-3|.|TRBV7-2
CASSRLQGQPGNTIYF
TGTGCCAGCAGCCGATTACAGGGCCAGCCTGGAAACACCATATATTTT
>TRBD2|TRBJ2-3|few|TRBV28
CASTLGLAGAYTDTQYF
TGTGCCAGCACCCTAGGACTAGCGGGGGCTTACACAGATACGCAGTATTTT
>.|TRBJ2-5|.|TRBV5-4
CASSDNTGRGETQYF
TGTGCCAGCAGCGATAACACTGGAAGGGGAGAGACCCAGTACTTC